The subject of this entry is one T cell receptor beta chain. Its antigen is still unknown. The data were obtained in a study of pediatric ulcerative colitis. Each sample received Survey-level depth of up to 500,000 reads. Generated by immunoSEQ multiplex PCR, the TCRdb table keeps only in-frame clones and is missing some. The sample yields tens of thousands of clones, over 70% seen once. V gave up 10 bases and J gave up 2 bases, with 14 bases separating them. Germline CDR1 is MNHNS and CDR2 is SASEGT. This CDR3 comprises 13 residues. Points from the study as a whole: Repertoires came from total lymphocyte DNA, not specific subsets. All ulcerative colitis patients, but no controls, carried a couple of rectal clonotypes.

One to two pinch biopsies were taken from the rectum during colonoscopy. Before the diagnostic colonoscopy, ulcerative colitis patients were free of immunosuppressive medication. This chain joins TRBV6-1 and TRBJ1-2; D call uncertain. This sequence originates from a girl aged 5 to 17 with moderate ulcerative colitis. Sequencing was done on a sample of gut tissue. This CDR3 reads CATMDWENYGYTF. The CDR3 coding sequence is TGTGCCACCATGGACTGGGAAAACTATGGCTACACCTTC.